This record looks at one TCR beta chain sequence and its context. Its antigen is not known. Within the sample, other DNA sequences also encode this same CDR3. This entry belongs to a study of cytomegalovirus exposure and HLA in healthy donors. Findings and caveats of the study: Sequencing likely caused a cluster of highly shared sequence variants. The classifier reportedly diagnosed cytomegalovirus status with high specificity and sensitivity.

In the PCR, 60 Vbeta and 13 Jbeta primers were used. Authors' methods: An analysis performed later counted roughly 80 million unique TCR beta chains (roughly 11 million of them shared). Method: immunoSEQ multiplex PCR; TCRdb's copy keeps in-frame clones and lacks some. D and trimming were read from the DNA, whereas the V and J calls and clone size are those reported in that table. Recorded for this sample: about 210,000 clones. CDR3 size: 14 residues. CDR1 SNHLY and CDR2 FYNNEI come from the germline V gene. V lost 4 bases, J lost 9 bases, and 13 bases lay in between. The TCR originated in a woman younger than 45 in good health and CMV-seropositive. The chain uses TRBV2 and TRBJ1-6; D is perhaps TRBD1 (5 bases). The sequenced sample was PBMCs. The CDR3 is CASSVGRVGSPLHF. As DNA, the CDR3 is TGTGCCAGCAGTGTCGGCAGGGTGGGTTCACCCCTCCACTTT.